Each of the 16 T cell receptor beta chains below was sequenced from the same sample in a study of blood T cell repertoires in COVID-19. Here immunoSEQ multiplex PCR was the method, and the copy in TCRdb shows in-frame clones only, minus some. The sample lists fewer than 450,000 clones; approximately 88% were seen once. The sample comprised peripheral blood. These receptors were taken from a woman in her forties or fifties with COVID-19, enrolled during active disease.

The chain employs TRBV19 and TRBJ1-1; tentatively, D is TRBD1 (6 bases). This CDR3 has 15 amino acids. Trimming shortened V by 6 bases and J by 4 bases, and 18 bases separated the two germline ends. The germline CDR1 and CDR2 sequences are LNHDA and SQIVND (reference sequence). The CDR3 coding sequence is TGTGCCAGTAGCACCACCGGGGGGGCAGTCACTGAAGCTTTCTTT. It yields the protein CASSTTGGAVTEAFF.

The gene calls are TRBV30 and TRBJ2-7, with D perhaps matching TRBD2 (5 bases). The length of the CDR3 is 10 residues. Germline V gene data show CDR1 as GTSNPN and CDR2 as SVGIG (reference sequence). V was shortened by 3 bases and J by 6 bases, with 6 bases between the two germline ends. CDR3 bases: TGTGCCTGGAGCGGAGGCGAGCAGTACTTC. This gives the protein CAWSGGEQYF.

The rearrangement links TRBV4-1 to TRBJ1-6; a possible D gene is TRBD1 (6 bases). The CDR3 loop spans 16 amino acids. Germline CDR1 is MGHRA and CDR2 is YSYEKL. Trimming cost V 0 bases and J 6 bases, with 12 bases left between them. CDR3 sequence reads: CASSQDPADSNSPLHF. For the CDR3, the DNA is TGCGCCAGCAGCCAAGATCCGGCGGACAGTAATTCACCCCTCCACTTT.

The chain joins TRBV27 to TRBJ1-3; TRBD1 might be the D (5 bases). V was shortened by 4 bases and J by 1 base, with 11 bases between the two germline ends. The CDR3 totals 15 residues. The germline V gene encodes CDR1 MNHEY and CDR2 SMNVEV (reference sequence). The CDR3 sequence is CASSSSGGSGNTIYF. The DNA of the CDR3 is TGTGCCAGCAGTTCCTCGGGGGGGTCTGGAAACACCATATATTTT.

This chain joins TRBV3-1 (or the pseudogene TRBV3-2) and TRBJ2-1; tentatively, D is TRBD2 (7 bases). The V end was cut by 1 base, the J end by 4 bases, with 14 bases between. Germline-derived CDR1 and CDR2 are LGHDT and YNNKEL (reference sequence). This CDR3 has 16 residues. CDR3 in amino acids: CASSQGRAGAYNEQFF. Here the CDR3 DNA reads TGTGCCAGCAGCCAAGGGAGGGCGGGGGCGTACAATGAGCAGTTCTTC.

The chain employs TRBV11-2 and TRBJ1-6, with D uncertain. V was trimmed by 3 bases and J by 7 bases, leaving 4 bases between them. Germline V gene data show CDR1 as SGHAT and CDR2 as FQNNGV. CDR3 length equals 12 residues. The DNA for the CDR3 is TGTGCCAGCAGCTTCAGGAATTCACCCCTCCACTTT. As protein: CASSFRNSPLHF. The complete variable domain, with remaining parts taken from reference TRBV11-2 and TRBJ1-6, reads EAGVAQSPRYKIIEKRQSVAFWCNPISGHATLYWYQQILGQGPKLLIQFQNNGVVDDSQLPKDRFSAERLKGVDSTLKIQPAKLEDSAVYLCASSFRNSPLHFGNGTRLTVT.

V is TRBV4-1 and J is TRBJ2-2; a weak D match, TRBD2 (6 bases). The CDR3 is 16 residues long. Trimming removed 0 bases at V and 7 bases at J, with 15 bases between. Germline assignment: CDR1 MGHRA and CDR2 YSYEKL. The CDR3: CASSQDVGLTGGELFF. Written as DNA, the CDR3 is TGCGCCAGCAGCCAAGATGTGGGACTGACGGGCGGGGAGCTGTTTTTT.

The CDR3 is CASNPWGSSTDTQYF. As DNA, the CDR3 is TGTGCCAGCAACCCCTGGGGCTCTAGCACAGATACGCAGTATTTT. The chain joins TRBV27 to TRBJ2-3; D is perhaps TRBD1 (5 bases). From germline, CDR1 is MNHEY and CDR2 SMNVEV (reference sequence). V lost 7 bases, J lost 0 bases, and 14 bases lay in between. This CDR3 comprises 15 residues.

This chain uses TRBV6-5 with TRBJ1-1; tentatively, D is TRBD1 (5 bases). The CDR3 is 15 amino acids. V lost 4 bases to trimming and J lost 0 bases, with 12 bases between them. Germline V gene lookup returns CDR1 MNHEY and CDR2 SVGAGI. CDR3 DNA sequence: TGTGCCAGCAGTTCCGCGGGGGGGGTGAACACTGAAGCTTTCTTT. Translation gives CASSSAGGVNTEAFF.

The gene calls are TRBV7-6 and TRBJ1-4; TRBD1 aligns across 8 bases. Looked up from germline, CDR1 is SGHVS and CDR2 is FNYEAQ. The V and J ends lost 1 base and 5 bases, in that order; junction bases with no gene match: 3. The CDR3 totals 15 residues. The CDR3 reads CASSLGSGGNEKLFF. As DNA, the CDR3 is TGTGCCAGCAGCTTAGGGTCAGGGGGCAATGAAAAACTGTTTTTT.

The chain joins TRBV6-2 or TRBV6-3 to TRBJ1-5; TRBD1 matches at 7 bases. Trimming cost V 4 bases and J 1 base; bases outside gene matches: 10. This CDR3 contains 17 residues. Germline V gene sequence: CDR1 MNHEY, CDR2 SVGEGT. Here the CDR3 reads CASSFLPGQMSNQPQHF. The CDR3 DNA is TGTGCCAGCAGTTTTCTCCCGGGACAGATGAGCAATCAGCCCCAGCATTTT.

This clone was detected a few times. V usage is TRBV5-1 and J usage is TRBJ2-7; 7 bases map to TRBD2. CDR1 and CDR2 (germline): SGHRS, YFSETQ. The length of the CDR3 is 14 residues. J gave up 4 bases and V 4 bases, and 8 bases lay outside the gene matches. The CDR3 reads CASSLGGNYYEQYF. The CDR3 region has the DNA TGCGCCAGCAGCCTCGGGGGGAATTATTACGAGCAGTACTTC.

The chain is built from TRBV12-3 or TRBV12-4 and TRBJ1-5, with 9 nucleotides matching TRBD1. V dropped 5 bases and J dropped 8; count of bases not matched to a gene: 4. The CDR3 runs 13 residues. The CDR3 here is CASSTGQGKPQHF. The CDR3 bases are TGTGCCAGCAGTACGGGACAGGGAAAGCCCCAGCATTTT.

The CDR3 sequence: CASRGLAGEQFF. The CDR3 region has the DNA TGTGCCAGCAGGGGACTAGCGGGGGAGCAGTTCTTC. J is TRBJ2-1 and V is TRBV5-6; 13 bases are shared with TRBD2. The germline V gene encodes CDR1 SGHDT and CDR2 YYEEEE. V lost 5 bases to trimming and J lost 10 bases; unmatched junction nucleotides: 0. CDR3 length: 12 amino acids. Filled out from reference TRBV5-6 and TRBJ2-1, the complete variable domain reads DAGVTQSPTHLIKTRGQQVTLRCSPKSGHDTVSWYQQALGQGPQFIFQYYEEEERQRGNFPDRFSGHQFPNYSSELNVNALLLGDSALYLCASRGLAGEQFFGPGTRLTVL.

The J gene is TRBJ2-2, the V gene TRBV5-6; 11 bases map to TRBD1. V lost 0 bases and J lost 4; bases outside the gene matches: 8. CDR3 length: 18 amino acids. Germline V lookup: CDR1 SGHDT, CDR2 YYEEEE. In nucleotides, the CDR3 is TGTGCCAGCAGCTTGGGGGACAGGGGGAGCCTGATCACCGGGGAGCTGTTTTTT. Residues: CASSLGDRGSLITGELFF.

V gene TRBV7-9 combines with J gene TRBJ1-5; the D gene is possibly TRBD1 (5 bases). The CDR3 has 13 amino acids. Trimming shortened V by 6 bases and J by 4 bases, and 10 bases separated the two germline ends. Germline-derived CDR1 and CDR2 are SEHNR and FQNEAQ (reference sequence). CDR3 in amino acids: CASSWGVNQPQHF. CDR3 DNA: TGTGCCAGCAGTTGGGGGGTTAATCAGCCCCAGCATTTT.